This passage covers 13 T cell receptor beta chains from one sample sequenced in a study of blood T cell repertoires in COVID-19 (dated by TCRdb to the early 2020s). The library was prepared using the immunoSEQ multiplex PCR assay. Not all clones reach the TCRdb copy of this immuneACCESS table, which keeps in-frame sequences only. Checked studies attribute under half of the gap to unresolved V genes and leave the rest unexplained. The sample data list roughly 70,000 clones, and roughly 86% of these were observed just once. The top ten clones comprise about 4% of the sample. Material for sequencing was peripheral blood. The source is a man between 70 and 80 years old with active COVID-19.

This clone was seen just once. V gene TRBV11-2 combines with J gene TRBJ2-2; a possible D gene is TRBD2 (6 bases). There are 15 residues in the CDR3. The germline V gene has CDR1 SGHAT and CDR2 FQNNGV. V lost 3 bases and J lost 1, with 9 bases in between. DNA for the CDR3: TGTGCCAGCAGCTTCCGGGGGTTGAACACCGGGGAGCTGTTTTTT. Protein product: CASSFRGLNTGELFF.

The chain joins TRBV6-6 to TRBJ2-4; TRBD2 aligns across 10 bases. Germline-derived CDR1 and CDR2 are MNHNY and SVGAGI (reference sequence). The CDR3 loop spans 14 amino acids. V lost 8 bases and J lost 1; bases outside the gene matches: 2. CDR3 sequence (DNA): TGTGCCAGCCTAGCGGGAGAGGCCAAAAACATTCAGTACTTC. It is translated as CASLAGEAKNIQYF.

The V gene is TRBV7-8, the J gene TRBJ2-7; TRBD1 matches 10 bases. The J segment lost 4 bases and the V segment lost 7 bases, leaving 7 bases of the junction unmatched. From germline, CDR1 is SGHVS and CDR2 FQNEAQ. This CDR3 comprises 14 residues. DNA of the CDR3: TGTGCCAGCACCCCGACAGGGGGCGGGTACGAGCAGTACTTC. This translates into CASTPTGGGYEQYF.

The chain is built from TRBV7-2 and TRBJ1-1; TRBD1 might be the D (6 bases). This CDR3 contains 14 residues. Trimming took 0 bases from V and 4 from J, leaving 9 bases between them. Germline lookup yields CDR1 SGHTA and CDR2 FQGNSA. The CDR3 DNA is TGTGCCAGCAGCTTAGCGCGCAGGGGCACTGAAGCTTTCTTT. It yields the protein CASSLARRGTEAFF.

The chain is built from TRBV19 and TRBJ2-3, with D tentatively TRBD2 (6 bases). Trimming took 6 bases from V and 1 from J, leaving 14 bases between them. The CDR3 runs to 15 residues. Germline CDR1 LNHDA, CDR2 SQIVND (reference sequence). CDR3 in DNA: TGTGCCAGTAGGCAACTAGCCCCCCGCACAGATACGCAGTATTTT. This encodes CASRQLAPRTDTQYF.

A word on this clone: The sample has other DNA sequences that encode this CDR3 too. The rearrangement uses TRBV28 and TRBJ1-5; perhaps TRBD1 as D (5 bases). The germline V and J ends were trimmed by 3 bases and 2 bases, with 8 bases remaining between them. Germline V lookup: CDR1 MDHEN, CDR2 SYDVKM. This CDR3 region has 14 residues. The CDR3 region is CASSLIQGNQPQHF. In nucleotides, the CDR3 is TGTGCCAGCAGTTTGATACAGGGCAATCAGCCCCAGCATTTT.

This chain uses TRBV19 with TRBJ2-7; 7 bases match TRBD2. V shed 7 bases, J shed 0 bases, and the junction held 6 bases outside the gene matches. Looked up from germline, CDR1 is LNHDA and CDR2 is SQIVND (reference sequence). The CDR3 is 14 residues long. Written as DNA, the CDR3 is TGTGCCAGTACCAACGGGGGGAGCTCCTACGAGCAGTACTTC. Translation gives CASTNGGSSYEQYF. Drawing the rest from reference TRBV19 and TRBJ2-7, the complete variable domain is DGGITQSPKYLFRKEGQNVTLSCEQNLNHDAMYWYRQDPGQGLRLIYYSQIVNDFQKGDIAEGYSVSREKKESFPLTVTSAQKNPTAFYLCASTNGGSSYEQYFGPGTRLTVT.

The J gene is TRBJ1-2, the V gene TRBV3-1 (or the pseudogene TRBV3-2); D possibly corresponds to TRBD1 (5 bases). CDR3 length: 12 residues. Germline V gives CDR1 LGHDT, CDR2 YNNKEL (reference sequence). Trimming took off 8 bases at V and 14 bases at J, with 21 bases between the two ends. The DNA for the CDR3 is TGTGCCAGCTCCCAAGGACGCACCGGGGGGACCTTC. Amino acids: CASSQGRTGGTF.

The genes are TRBV2 and TRBJ1-2; 8 bases are shared with TRBD1. The CDR3 contains 15 residues. The V and J ends lost 4 bases and 2 bases, in that order; junction bases with no gene match: 6. CDR1 is SNHLY and CDR2 is FYNNEI in the germline V gene. Here the CDR3 reads CASSGRDRPNYGYTF. In nucleotides, the CDR3 is TGTGCCAGCAGTGGTCGGGACAGGCCAAACTATGGCTACACCTTC.

This clone was found once. The V call is TRBV19, the J call TRBJ2-7; 11 bases agree with TRBD1. CDR1 LNHDA and CDR2 SQIVND come from the germline V gene (reference sequence). V lost 6 bases, J lost 3 bases, and 10 bases stayed unmatched. The CDR3 loop spans 16 amino acids. The CDR3 bases are TGTGCCAGTAGGCAAACCTCCGGGACAGGGGGCTACGAGCAGTACTTC. This encodes CASRQTSGTGGYEQYF.

The V gene is TRBV12-3 or TRBV12-4, the J gene TRBJ2-2; D gene unclear. V was pared by 7 bases and J by 6 bases, with 12 bases between. This CDR3 is 13 amino acids long. CDR3 loop: CASTSPRPGELFF. The CDR3 bases are TGTGCCAGCACCTCCCCCAGGCCCGGGGAGCTGTTTTTT.

This sequence joins TRBV3-1 (or the pseudogene TRBV3-2) and TRBJ2-7, with a tentative D call TRBD2 (6 bases). The germline V gene encodes CDR1 LGHDT and CDR2 YNNKEL (reference sequence). This CDR3 comprises 14 residues. Trimming took off 1 base at V and 2 bases at J, with 9 bases between the two ends. Here the CDR3 reads CASSQGGGTYEQYF. In DNA form, the CDR3 reads TGTGCCAGCAGCCAAGGAGGAGGGACCTACGAGCAGTACTTC.

The chain joins TRBV11-2 to TRBJ2-7; TRBD2 agrees at 7 bases. J was trimmed by 7 bases and V by 5 bases; bases with no gene match: 11. Per germline, CDR1 SGHAT and CDR2 FQNNGV. CDR3 length: 14 residues. CDR3 DNA: TGTGCCAGCAGCCCACCGGGGAGGGTGGGGGAGCAGTACTTC. As protein: CASSPPGRVGEQYF.